The 26 T cell receptor beta chains below were found in one sample sequenced in a study of CD8 T cells in ankylosing spondylitis. Study-level findings and limits: Characteristic, it appeared, of ankylosing spondylitis blood was a TCR beta motif of about eight highly homologous variants.

Which antigens these TCRs recognize remains unknown. TCRdb reprocessed the 5' RACE reads with MiXCR, giving one entry per CDR3 protein. The sample contains some 700,000 distinct CDR3 sequences, around 19% of which appear only once. Sequenced: blood, either unsorted or a sorted T cell fraction (not recorded which). The receptors shown here come from a male donor with ankylosing spondylitis.

This clonotype was observed a handful of times. The chain uses TRBV2 and TRBJ2-2; D is undetermined. The CDR3 extends over 12 amino acids. Germline-derived CDR1 and CDR2 are SNHLY and FYNNEI. V was trimmed by 4 bases and J by 8 bases, leaving 8 bases between them. As DNA, the CDR3 is TGTGCCAGCAGTGGAAGGATTGGGGAGCTGTTTTTT. Its protein is CASSGRIGELFF. Drawing the rest from reference TRBV2 and TRBJ2-2, the complete variable domain is EPEVTQTPSHQVTQMGQEVILRCVPISNHLYFYWYRQILGQKVEFLVSFYNNEISEKSEIFDDQFSVERPDGSNFTLKIRSTKLEDSAMYFCASSGRIGELFFGEGSRLTVL.

This clonotype has a handful of counts. J is TRBJ1-2 and V is TRBV13; the match to TRBD1 covers 12 bases. V gave up 5 bases and J gave up 1 base; unmatched junction bases: 17. In germline, CDR1 is PRHDT, CDR2 FYEKMQ (reference sequence). CDR3 length: 20 amino acids. CDR3 loop: CASSPLRPGQGARVNYGYTF. The CDR3, as DNA: TGTGCCAGCAGCCCTCTCCGCCCGGGACAGGGGGCGCGGGTTAACTATGGCTACACCTTC. Supplemented by reference TRBV13 and TRBJ1-2, the full variable domain reads AAGVIQSPRHLIKEKRETATLKCYPIPRHDTVYWYQQGPGQDPQFLISFYEKMQSDKGSIPDRFSAQQFSDYHSELNMSSLELGDSALYFCASSPLRPGQGARVNYGYTFGSGTRLTVV.

This chain links TRBV4-1 with TRBJ1-2, with D unclear. CDR1 is MGHRA, CDR2 YSYEKL, per germline. The CDR3 is 14 residues long. The V end was cut by 0 bases, the J end by 7 bases, with 12 bases between. The DNA for the CDR3 is TGCGCCAGCAGCCAAGAAGGGAAGGCCCCTGGCTACACCTTC. Protein sequence: CASSQEGKAPGYTF.

The rearrangement links TRBV27 to TRBJ2-2; possibly TRBD2 for D (5 bases). V shed 3 bases and J shed 4 bases, with 9 bases lying between them. CDR1 and CDR2 from the germline V gene are MNHEY and SMNVEV (reference sequence). CDR3 length: 14 amino acids. This CDR3 reads CASSFVGVTGELFF. The CDR3 DNA reads TGTGCCAGCAGTTTTGTGGGAGTCACCGGGGAGCTGTTTTTT.

Only a few counts were recorded for this clonotype. The V gene is TRBV7-3, the J gene TRBJ2-1; a weak D match, TRBD2 (5 bases). Trimming cost V 4 bases and J 4 bases, with 8 bases left between them. Germline assignment: CDR1 SGHTA and CDR2 FQGTGA. The CDR3 sequence is 13 residues long. The DNA for the CDR3 is TGTGCCAGCAGCTCCGAGGGTTACAATGAGCAGTTCTTC. Protein product: CASSSEGYNEQFF.

In this sample, this clonotype turned up a few times. The gene calls are TRBV6-4 and TRBJ1-2, with 9 bases fitting TRBD1. Germline trimming cut 6 bases from V and 8 bases from J; bases unmatched to any gene: 16. Germline V gives CDR1 MRHNA, CDR2 SNTAGT. The CDR3 has 16 residues. The CDR3 DNA sequence: TGTGCCAGCAGCAACGGGGACTCACAGGGGGCAGGAGGCTACACCTTC. Amino acid sequence: CASSNGDSQGAGGYTF.

This clonotype was observed a few times. This chain connects TRBV3-1 to TRBJ2-7; 8 bases fit TRBD2. The V gene's germline CDR1 is LGHDT and CDR2 YNNKEL (reference sequence). Trimming took 5 bases from V and 10 from J; bases not matched to a gene: 7. The CDR3 is 12 amino acids. The CDR3 region has the DNA TGTGCCAGCAGCACTCGGGGGGGAACTCAGTACTTC. It translates to CASSTRGGTQYF.

Only a few counts were recorded for this clonotype. This chain uses TRBV27 with TRBJ2-3; the D is unclear. The V gene's germline CDR1 is MNHEY and CDR2 SMNVEV (reference sequence). V lost 5 bases, J lost 3 bases, and 15 bases lay in between. CDR3 length: 15 residues. The CDR3 reads CASSPRIGGTDTQYF. CDR3 bases: TGTGCCAGCAGTCCCCGGATCGGTGGGACAGATACGCAGTATTTT.

This clonotype was detected ten times or more. J is TRBJ1-4 and V is TRBV4-2; D is undetermined. The CDR3 runs 12 residues. Germline V gene data show CDR1 as LGHNA and CDR2 as YNFKEQ. V shed 3 bases and J shed 8 bases, with 7 bases lying between them. The CDR3 here is CASSQRLEKLFF. CDR3 sequence (DNA): TGTGCCAGCAGCCAGCGGCTAGAAAAACTGTTTTTT.

This clonotype occurred a few times. The chain joins TRBV11-1 to TRBJ2-5; 8 bases align to TRBD1. J was trimmed by 7 bases and V by 4 bases; bases with no gene match: 11. The CDR3 is 15 amino acids. Germline V gene data show CDR1 as SGHAT and CDR2 as FQDESV (reference sequence). This CDR3 reads CASSYDRGPLGTQYF. The CDR3 DNA follows: TGTGCCAGCAGCTACGACAGGGGCCCATTGGGGACCCAGTACTTC.

This clonotype was recorded many times. The chain links TRBV12-3 or TRBV12-4 to TRBJ2-7, with a possible D match to TRBD1 (6 bases). This CDR3 spans 13 amino acids. With 6 bases removed from V and 2 bases from J, the gap between germline ends came to 11 bases. CDR3 amino acids: CASRRTATYEQYF. The CDR3 region has the DNA TGTGCCAGCAGGCGGACAGCAACCTACGAGCAGTACTTC.

The CDR3 DNA is TGCAGCGTTGAGTCCGGCCAGGTGCCCGGGACCCAGTACTTC. As protein: CSVESGQVPGTQYF. V is TRBV29-1 and J is TRBJ2-5; D gene uncertain. The V gene lost 3 bases and the J gene lost 7 bases, with 18 bases spanning the gap. Germline V CDR1 and CDR2: SQVTM, ANQGSEA. The CDR3 runs to 14 residues.

This clonotype was found a few times. The chain has TRBV20-1 and TRBJ2-5; perhaps TRBD1 as D (5 bases). The germline CDR1 and CDR2 sequences are DFQATT and SNEGSKA (reference sequence). The CDR3 has 14 residues. The ends were cut back, 2 bases at V and 5 bases at J, with 15 bases in the middle. The CDR3 spells CSARKGITVETQYF. As DNA, the CDR3 is TGCAGTGCTAGAAAGGGGATCACTGTGGAGACCCAGTACTTC.

Only a few counts were recorded for this clonotype. V gene TRBV24-1 combines with J gene TRBJ1-5, with 7 bases aligning to TRBD1. This CDR3 has 14 residues. Per germline, CDR1 KGHDR and CDR2 SFDVKD. The junction had 3 bases not matched to a gene; V was cut back by 4 bases and J by 4 bases. The CDR3 loop reads CATSETQGNQPQHF. In DNA form, the CDR3 reads TGTGCCACCAGTGAGACACAGGGGAATCAGCCCCAGCATTTT.

In its sample, this clonotype was seen a few times. The V gene is TRBV18, the J gene TRBJ2-1; maybe TRBD1 (5 bases). The CDR3 totals 16 residues. CDR1 and CDR2 (germline): KGHSH, LQKENI. Trimming took off 3 bases at V and 1 base at J, with 13 bases between the two ends. This CDR3 is CASSPGGARSYNEQFF. For the CDR3, the DNA is TGTGCCAGCTCACCTGGTGGGGCTAGATCCTACAATGAGCAGTTCTTC.

This clonotype was seen only a few times. The CDR3 reads CASSRPSGANVLTF. The CDR3 nucleotides are TGTGCCAGCTCACGTCCCTCTGGGGCCAACGTCCTGACTTTC. This chain links TRBV3-1 with TRBJ2-6; D gene uncertain. The CDR3 runs to 14 residues. Germline-derived CDR1 and CDR2 are LGHDT and YNNKEL (reference sequence). Deletions cut 8 bases from V and 0 bases from J, with 8 bases between.

V and J are TRBV10-3 and TRBJ1-5; no firm D call. The CDR3 extends over 13 amino acids. CDR1 and CDR2 from the germline V gene are ENHRY and SYGVKD. Trimming removed 1 base from V and 0 bases from J, with 1 base in between. CDR3 in amino acids: CAISEFSNQPQHF. Written as DNA, the CDR3 is TGTGCCATCAGTGAGTTTAGCAATCAGCCCCAGCATTTT.

This clonotype was observed a few times. This chain joins TRBV28 and TRBJ2-7; D remains ambiguous. Germline V gene lookup returns CDR1 MDHEN and CDR2 SYDVKM. The CDR3 sequence is 11 residues long. Trimming left V 4 bases short and J 9 bases short, with 10 bases between. The CDR3 sequence: CASSSPPGQYF. CDR3 bases: TGTGCCAGCAGTTCCCCCCCAGGGCAGTACTTC. The full variable domain, its missing parts supplied by reference TRBV28 and TRBJ2-7, is DVKVTQSSRYLVKRTGEKVFLECVQDMDHENMFWYRQDPGLGLRLIYFSYDVKMKEKGDIPEGYSVSREKKERFSLILESASTNQTSMYLCASSSPPGQYFGPGTRLTVT.

The V gene is TRBV7-8, the J gene TRBJ2-1, with 15 nucleotides matching TRBD2. Germline assignment: CDR1 SGHVS and CDR2 FQNEAQ. V trimming: 5 bases; J trimming: 8 bases; junction bases outside the gene matches: 4. The CDR3 runs 15 residues. The CDR3 here is CASSPGLAGGHEQFF. CDR3 sequence (DNA): TGTGCCAGCAGCCCGGGACTAGCGGGAGGCCATGAGCAGTTCTTC.

The chain carries TRBV20-1 and TRBJ1-2; D remains ambiguous. The CDR3 runs 12 residues. Deletions cut 4 bases from V and 1 base from J, with 7 bases between. Germline V gene lookup returns CDR1 DFQATT and CDR2 SNEGSKA (reference sequence). CDR3 nucleotides: TGCAGTGCTAAGCCCGTTAACTATGGCTACACCTTC. Amino acid sequence: CSAKPVNYGYTF.

This clonotype was counted a few times. This rearrangement joins TRBV20-1 to TRBJ1-2; D call uncertain. Trimming stripped 0 bases from V and 6 bases from J, with 14 bases between. Germline CDR1 and CDR2: DFQATT and SNEGSKA (reference sequence). The CDR3 is made up of 14 amino acids. The CDR3 DNA is TGCAGTGCTAGAGATCCTGGTACCGAAGATGGCTACACCTTC. Amino acid sequence: CSARDPGTEDGYTF.

The chain couples TRBV20-1 to TRBJ2-1, with unresolved D. The CDR3 runs to 13 residues. The germline V gene encodes CDR1 DFQATT and CDR2 SNEGSKA (reference sequence). V dropped 4 bases and J dropped 1 base, with 8 bases sitting between them. CDR3 DNA: TGCAGTGCTACTAAGACTTCCTACAATGAGCAGTTCTTC. This encodes CSATKTSYNEQFF.

This clonotype occurred a few times. This sequence joins TRBV4-1 and TRBJ1-1; D unclear. The germline V gene encodes CDR1 MGHRA and CDR2 YSYEKL. This CDR3 has 16 amino acids. The V and J ends lost 1 base and 4 bases respectively, with 16 bases between them. The CDR3 is CASSQAYGPRGTEAFF. In DNA form, the CDR3 reads TGCGCCAGCAGCCAAGCTTACGGCCCCCGGGGCACTGAAGCTTTCTTT.

This clonotype has only a few counts. The rearrangement joins TRBV12-3 or TRBV12-4 to TRBJ1-3; D uncertain. CDR3 size: 17 residues. V was clipped by 5 bases and J by 0 bases, with 17 bases between them. CDR3 DNA: TGTGCCAGCAGTCCAATCAAATACCCCCCCTCTGGAAACACCATATATTTT. It yields the protein CASSPIKYPPSGNTIYF.

This clonotype was found many times. Its ends do not fully match the called genes, so a read error is possible. The rearrangement links TRBV20-1 to TRBJ1-6; maybe TRBD1 (5 bases). This CDR3 contains 14 residues. CDR1 DFQATT and CDR2 SNEGSKA come from the germline V gene (reference sequence). CDR3 amino acids: CSARVGRPHSPLHF. CDR3 nucleotide sequence: TGCAGTGCCAGAGTGGGGCGTCCCCATTCACCCCTCCACTTT.

This clonotype was detected a few times. The chain is built from TRBV20-1 and TRBJ1-6; tentatively, D is TRBD1 (5 bases). Per germline, CDR1 DFQATT and CDR2 SNEGSKA (reference sequence). With 6 bases removed from V and 9 bases from J, the gap between germline ends came to 21 bases. The CDR3 spans 15 residues. In nucleotides, the CDR3 is TGCAGTGCCACCCCTCTCCGGGACGCCCCTTCACCCCTCCACTTT. The encoded protein is CSATPLRDAPSPLHF.